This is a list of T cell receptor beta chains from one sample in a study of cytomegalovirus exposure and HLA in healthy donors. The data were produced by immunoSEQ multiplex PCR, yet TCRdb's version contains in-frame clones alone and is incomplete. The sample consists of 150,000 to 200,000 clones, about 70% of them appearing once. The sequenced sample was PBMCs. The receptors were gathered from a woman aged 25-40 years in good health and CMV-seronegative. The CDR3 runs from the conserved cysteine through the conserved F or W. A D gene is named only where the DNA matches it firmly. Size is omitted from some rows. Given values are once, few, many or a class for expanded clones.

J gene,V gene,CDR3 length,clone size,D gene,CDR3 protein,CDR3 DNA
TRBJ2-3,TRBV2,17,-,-,CASHRGGAGPRVDTQYF,TGTGCCAGCCACAGGGGGGGAGCGGGGCCTCGAGTAGATACGCAGTATTTT
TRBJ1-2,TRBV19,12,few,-,CASSYRDNGYTF,TGTGCCAGTAGTTACAGGGACAATGGCTACACCTTC
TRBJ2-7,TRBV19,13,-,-,CASSIGASYEQYF,TGTGCCAGTAGTATCGGAGCGTCCTACGAGCAGTACTTC
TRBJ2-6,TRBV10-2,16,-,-,CASKSGGSSGANVLTF,TGCGCCAGCAAAAGCGGCGGCAGCTCTGGGGCCAACGTCCTGACTTTC
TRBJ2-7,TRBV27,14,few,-,CASSPLEGVYEQYF,TGTGCCAGCAGTCCCCTAGAGGGGGTTTACGAGCAGTACTTC
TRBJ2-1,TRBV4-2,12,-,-,CASSQVNNEQFF,TGTGCCAGCAGCCAAGTCAACAATGAGCAGTTCTTC
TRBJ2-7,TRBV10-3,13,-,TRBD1,CAIATGEYYEQYF,TGTGCCATTGCGACAGGGGAGTACTACGAGCAGTACTTC
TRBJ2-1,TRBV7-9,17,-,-,CASSLGQERVSYNEQFF,TGTGCCAGCAGCTTAGGCCAGGAGCGGGTATCCTACAATGAGCAGTTCTTC
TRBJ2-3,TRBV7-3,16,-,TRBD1,CASSLGQGEWGDTQYF,TGTGCCAGCAGCCTCGGACAGGGGGAGTGGGGAGATACGCAGTATTTT
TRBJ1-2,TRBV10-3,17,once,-,CAISEKGRVPLSYGYTF,TGTGCCATCAGTGAAAAAGGCAGGGTACCCCTAAGCTATGGCTACACCTTC